Listed below are T cell receptor beta chains from one sample, sequenced in a study of cytomegalovirus exposure and HLA in healthy donors. This table comes from immunoSEQ multiplex PCR, and its TCRdb copy is limited to in-frame clones, with some not included. The sample yields hundreds of thousands of clones, roughly 85% seen once. Material for sequencing was PBMCs. The receptors shown here come from a young woman in good health and CMV-seronegative. CDR3s include the opening cysteine and the closing phenylalanine or tryptophan.

j_call: TRBJ1-3
v_call: TRBV5-1
cdr3_aa: CASSLDRGSGNTIYF

j_call: TRBJ1-5
v_call: TRBV15
cdr3_aa: CATSRAEDRGYQPQHF

j_call: TRBJ2-7
v_call: TRBV6-5
cdr3_aa: CASSKQGSWYEQYF

j_call: TRBJ2-3
v_call: TRBV5-1
cdr3_aa: CASSLDWLAGRDTQYF

j_call: TRBJ1-1
v_call: TRBV5-6
cdr3_aa: CASSLKGGNANTEAFF

j_call: TRBJ2-2
v_call: TRBV29-1
cdr3_aa: CSVRLANTGELFF

j_call: TRBJ2-7
v_call: TRBV5-6
cdr3_aa: CASSLGSGNSYEQYF

j_call: TRBJ2-7
v_call: TRBV28
cdr3_aa: CASSFTGTRPYEQYF

j_call: TRBJ1-4
v_call: TRBV7-9
cdr3_aa: CASSSSPEGANEKLFF

j_call: TRBJ2-2
v_call: TRBV27
cdr3_aa: CASSLNGVDTGELFF

j_call: TRBJ2-5
v_call: TRBV11-3
cdr3_aa: CASSLGGGDQETQYF

j_call: TRBJ1-1
v_call: TRBV2
cdr3_aa: CASKQAPNTEAFF

j_call: TRBJ2-3
v_call: TRBV5-1
cdr3_aa: CASSLRQGGDTQYF

j_call: TRBJ2-7
v_call: TRBV18
cdr3_aa: CASSSGGQGAYEQYF

j_call: TRBJ2-6
v_call: TRBV28
cdr3_aa: CASMGLGRYSGANVLTF

j_call: TRBJ2-2
v_call: TRBV2
cdr3_aa: CASSLSTGELFF

j_call: TRBJ2-5
v_call: TRBV4-1
cdr3_aa: CASSQFRAGNQETQYF